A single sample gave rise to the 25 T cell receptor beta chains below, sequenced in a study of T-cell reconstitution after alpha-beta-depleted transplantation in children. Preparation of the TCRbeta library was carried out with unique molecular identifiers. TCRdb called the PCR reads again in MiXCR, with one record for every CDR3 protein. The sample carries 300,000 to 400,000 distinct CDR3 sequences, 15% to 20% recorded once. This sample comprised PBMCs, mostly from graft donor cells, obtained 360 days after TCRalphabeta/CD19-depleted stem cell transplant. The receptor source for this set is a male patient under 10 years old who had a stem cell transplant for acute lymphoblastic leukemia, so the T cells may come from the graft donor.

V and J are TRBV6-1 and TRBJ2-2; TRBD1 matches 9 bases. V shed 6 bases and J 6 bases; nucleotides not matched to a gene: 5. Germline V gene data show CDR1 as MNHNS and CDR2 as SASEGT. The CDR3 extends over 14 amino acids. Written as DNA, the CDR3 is TGTGCCAGCAGACGACAGGGGGGGGCCGGGGAGCTGTTTTTT. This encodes CASRRQGGAGELFF.

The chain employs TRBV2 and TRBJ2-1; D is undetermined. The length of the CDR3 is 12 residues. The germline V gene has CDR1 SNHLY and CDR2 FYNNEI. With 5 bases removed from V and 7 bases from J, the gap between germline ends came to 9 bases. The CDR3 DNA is TGTGCCAGCAGTCGGTATCAGAATGAGCAGTTCTTC. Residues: CASSRYQNEQFF. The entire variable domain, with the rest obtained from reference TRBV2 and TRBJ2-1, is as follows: EPEVTQTPSHQVTQMGQEVILRCVPISNHLYFYWYRQILGQKVEFLVSFYNNEISEKSEIFDDQFSVERPDGSNFTLKIRSTKLEDSAMYFCASSRYQNEQFFGPGTRLTVL.

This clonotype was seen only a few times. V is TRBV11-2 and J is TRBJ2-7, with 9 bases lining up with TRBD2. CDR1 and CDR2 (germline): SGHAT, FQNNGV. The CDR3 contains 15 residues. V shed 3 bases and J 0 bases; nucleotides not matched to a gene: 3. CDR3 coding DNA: TGTGCCAGCAGCTTTAGCGGGAGAAGCTCCTACGAGCAGTACTTC. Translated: CASSFSGRSSYEQYF.

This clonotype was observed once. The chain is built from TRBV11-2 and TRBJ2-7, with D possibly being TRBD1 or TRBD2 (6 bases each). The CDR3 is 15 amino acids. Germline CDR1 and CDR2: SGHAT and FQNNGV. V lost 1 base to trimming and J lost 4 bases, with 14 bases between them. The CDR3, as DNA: TGTGCCAGCAGCTTAGGGGTAGGGGGGTCTTACGAGCAGTACTTC. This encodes CASSLGVGGSYEQYF.

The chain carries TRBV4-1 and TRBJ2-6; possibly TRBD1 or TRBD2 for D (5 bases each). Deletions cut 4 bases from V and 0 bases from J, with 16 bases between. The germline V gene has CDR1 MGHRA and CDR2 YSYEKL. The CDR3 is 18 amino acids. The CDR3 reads CASSRTPGGYSGANVLTF. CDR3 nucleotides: TGCGCCAGCAGCCGAACTCCTGGGGGTTACTCTGGGGCCAACGTCCTGACTTTC.

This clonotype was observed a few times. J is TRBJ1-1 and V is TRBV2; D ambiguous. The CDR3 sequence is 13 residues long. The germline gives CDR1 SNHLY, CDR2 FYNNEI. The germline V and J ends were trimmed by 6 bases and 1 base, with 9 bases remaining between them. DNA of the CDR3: TGTGCCAGCAGCCTTAACAGGAACACTGAAGCTTTCTTT. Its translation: CASSLNRNTEAFF.

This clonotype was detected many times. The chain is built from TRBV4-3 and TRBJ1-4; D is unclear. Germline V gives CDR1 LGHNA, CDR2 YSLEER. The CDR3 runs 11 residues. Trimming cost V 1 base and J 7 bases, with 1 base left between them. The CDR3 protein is CASSQGEKLFF. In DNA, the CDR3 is TGCGCCAGCAGCCAAGGTGAAAAACTGTTTTTT.

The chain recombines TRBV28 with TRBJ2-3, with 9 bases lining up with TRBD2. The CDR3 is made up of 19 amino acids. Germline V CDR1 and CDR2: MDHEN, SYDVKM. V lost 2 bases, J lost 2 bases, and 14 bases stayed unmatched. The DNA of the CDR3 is TGTGCCAGCAGTTTAACGTTCGGACTAGCGAAGGGATTCACAGATACGCAGTATTTT. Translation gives CASSLTFGLAKGFTDTQYF. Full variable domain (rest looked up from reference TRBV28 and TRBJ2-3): DVKVTQSSRYLVKRTGEKVFLECVQDMDHENMFWYRQDPGLGLRLIYFSYDVKMKEKGDIPEGYSVSREKKERFSLILESASTNQTSMYLCASSLTFGLAKGFTDTQYFGPGTRLTVL.

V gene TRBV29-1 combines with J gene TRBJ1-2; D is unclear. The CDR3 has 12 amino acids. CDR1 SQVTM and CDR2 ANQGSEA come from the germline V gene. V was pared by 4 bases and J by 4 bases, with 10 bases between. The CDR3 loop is CSVGRDSYGYTF. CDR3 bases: TGCAGCGTTGGGAGGGATTCCTATGGCTACACCTTC.

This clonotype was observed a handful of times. The CDR3 DNA is TGTGCCACCAGTGAAGCAGGGGGATCTAGCACAGATACGCAGTATTTT. Amino acid sequence: CATSEAGGSSTDTQYF. The chain combines TRBV24-1 with TRBJ2-3; TRBD1 matches at 7 bases. Germline CDR1 KGHDR, CDR2 SFDVKD. The CDR3 runs 16 residues. J was trimmed by 0 bases and V by 4 bases; bases with no gene match: 6.

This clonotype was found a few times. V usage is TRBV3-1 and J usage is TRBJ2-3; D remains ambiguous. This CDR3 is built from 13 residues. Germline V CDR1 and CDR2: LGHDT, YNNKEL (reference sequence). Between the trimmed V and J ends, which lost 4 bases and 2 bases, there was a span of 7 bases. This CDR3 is CASSRDPTDTQYF. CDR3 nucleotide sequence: TGTGCCAGCAGCCGCGACCCCACAGATACGCAGTATTTT.

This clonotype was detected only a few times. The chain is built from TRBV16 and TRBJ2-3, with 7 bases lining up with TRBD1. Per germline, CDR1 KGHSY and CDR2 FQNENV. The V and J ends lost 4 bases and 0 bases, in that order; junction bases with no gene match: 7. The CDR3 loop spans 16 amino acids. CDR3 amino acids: CASSLNRGSSTDTQYF. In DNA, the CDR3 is TGTGCCAGCAGCCTAAACAGGGGATCAAGCACAGATACGCAGTATTTT.

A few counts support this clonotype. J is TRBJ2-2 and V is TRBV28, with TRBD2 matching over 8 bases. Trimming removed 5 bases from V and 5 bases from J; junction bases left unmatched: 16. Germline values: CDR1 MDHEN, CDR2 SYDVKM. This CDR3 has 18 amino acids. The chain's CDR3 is CASSASWGLSGMTGELFF. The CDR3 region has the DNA TGTGCCAGCAGTGCTTCGTGGGGACTTAGCGGGATGACCGGGGAGCTGTTTTTT.

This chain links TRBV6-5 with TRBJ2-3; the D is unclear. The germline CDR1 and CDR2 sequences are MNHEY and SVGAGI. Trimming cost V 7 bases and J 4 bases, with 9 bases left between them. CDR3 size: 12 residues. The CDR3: CASIRPPDTQYF. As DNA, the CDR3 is TGTGCCAGCATTCGGCCCCCAGATACGCAGTATTTT.

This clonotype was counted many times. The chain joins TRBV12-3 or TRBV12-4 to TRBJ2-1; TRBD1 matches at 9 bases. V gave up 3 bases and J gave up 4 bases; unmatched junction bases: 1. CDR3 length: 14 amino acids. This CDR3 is CASSLGQGYNEQFF. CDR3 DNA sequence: TGTGCCAGCAGTTTGGGACAGGGTTACAATGAGCAGTTCTTC.

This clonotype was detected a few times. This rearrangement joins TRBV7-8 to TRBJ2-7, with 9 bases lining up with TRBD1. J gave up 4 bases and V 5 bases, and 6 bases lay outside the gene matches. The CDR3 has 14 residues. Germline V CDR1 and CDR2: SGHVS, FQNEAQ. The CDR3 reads CASSGGQGGYEQYF. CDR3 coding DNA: TGTGCCAGCAGCGGGGGACAGGGAGGATACGAGCAGTACTTC.

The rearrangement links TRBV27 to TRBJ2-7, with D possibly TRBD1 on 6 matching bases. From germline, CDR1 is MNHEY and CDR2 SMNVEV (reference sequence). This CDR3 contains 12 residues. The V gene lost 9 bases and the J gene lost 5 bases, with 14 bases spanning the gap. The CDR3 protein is CASRTALNEQYF. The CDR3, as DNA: TGTGCCAGTCGGACAGCGCTGAACGAGCAGTACTTC.

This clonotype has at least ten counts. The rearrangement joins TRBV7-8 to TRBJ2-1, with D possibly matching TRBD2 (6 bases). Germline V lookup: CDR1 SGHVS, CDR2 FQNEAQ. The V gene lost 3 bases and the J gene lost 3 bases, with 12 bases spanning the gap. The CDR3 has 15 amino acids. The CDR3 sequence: CASSLWDGSYNEQFF. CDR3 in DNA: TGTGCCAGCAGCTTGTGGGACGGGAGCTACAATGAGCAGTTCTTC.

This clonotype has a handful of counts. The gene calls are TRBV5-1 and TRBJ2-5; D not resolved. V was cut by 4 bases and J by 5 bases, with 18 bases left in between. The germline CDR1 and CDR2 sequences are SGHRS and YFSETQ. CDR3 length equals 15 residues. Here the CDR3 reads CASSPPESSGETQYF. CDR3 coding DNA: TGCGCCAGCAGCCCCCCGGAATCGTCTGGGGAGACCCAGTACTTC.

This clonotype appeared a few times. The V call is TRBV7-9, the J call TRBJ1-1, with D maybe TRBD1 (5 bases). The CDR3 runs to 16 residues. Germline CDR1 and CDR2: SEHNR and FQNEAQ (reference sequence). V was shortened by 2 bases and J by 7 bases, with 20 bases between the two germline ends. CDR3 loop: CASSLYRWGGGGEAFF. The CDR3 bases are TGTGCCAGCAGCTTATATCGGTGGGGGGGAGGTGGTGAAGCTTTCTTT.

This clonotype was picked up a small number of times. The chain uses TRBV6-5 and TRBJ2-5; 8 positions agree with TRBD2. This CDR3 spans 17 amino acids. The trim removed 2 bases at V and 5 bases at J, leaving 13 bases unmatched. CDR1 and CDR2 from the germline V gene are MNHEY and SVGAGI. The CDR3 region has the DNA TGTGCCAGCAGTTACCCCTCCGGAGCGGGAGTGGGGGAGACCCAGTACTTC. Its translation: CASSYPSGAGVGETQYF.

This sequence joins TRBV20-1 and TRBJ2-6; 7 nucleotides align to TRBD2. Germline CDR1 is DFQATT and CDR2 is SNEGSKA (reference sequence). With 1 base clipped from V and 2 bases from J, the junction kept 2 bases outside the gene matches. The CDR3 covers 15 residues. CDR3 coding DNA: TGCAGTGCTAGAGGCGGGAGTGCTGGGGCCAACGTCCTGACTTTC. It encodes CSARGGSAGANVLTF.

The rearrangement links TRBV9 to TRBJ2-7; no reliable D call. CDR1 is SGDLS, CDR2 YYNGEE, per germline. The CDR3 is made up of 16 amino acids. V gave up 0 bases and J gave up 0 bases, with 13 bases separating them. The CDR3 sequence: CASSVGAEISSYEQYF. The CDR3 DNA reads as TGTGCCAGCAGCGTAGGGGCCGAGATCAGCTCCTACGAGCAGTACTTC.

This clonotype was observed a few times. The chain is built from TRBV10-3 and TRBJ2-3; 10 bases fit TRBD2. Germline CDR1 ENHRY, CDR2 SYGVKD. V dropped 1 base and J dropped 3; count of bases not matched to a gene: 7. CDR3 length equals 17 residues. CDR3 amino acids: CAISEFGLAERTDTQYF. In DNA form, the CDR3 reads TGTGCCATCAGTGAGTTCGGACTAGCGGAGAGGACAGATACGCAGTATTTT.

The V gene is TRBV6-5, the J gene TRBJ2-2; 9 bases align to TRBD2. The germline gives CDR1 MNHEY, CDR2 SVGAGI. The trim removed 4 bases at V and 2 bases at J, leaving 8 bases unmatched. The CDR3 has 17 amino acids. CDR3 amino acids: CASSSHLLAGNTGELFF. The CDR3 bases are TGTGCCAGCAGTTCCCACCTACTAGCGGGTAACACCGGGGAGCTGTTTTTT.